The 21 T cell receptor beta chains in this list originate from one sample, sequenced in a study of CD8 T cells in Susac syndrome. An input of about 0.45 to 1 ug of RNA was subjected to reverse transcription using random hexamers. TCRdb analysed the immunoSEQ multiplex PCR reads with MiXCR anew, one entry per CDR3 protein. The sample carries more than 130,000 distinct CDR3 sequences, nearly 95% recorded once. The sample consisted of CD8+ T cells from PBMCs. These TCRs come from a human donor in good health.

CDR3 in DNA: TGCAGCGTCGTCCGGGACATTTGGAACACTGAAGCTTTCTTT. Translated: CSVVRDIWNTEAFF. The rearrangement uses TRBV29-1 and TRBJ1-1; D is perhaps TRBD1 (6 bases). Germline lookup yields CDR1 SQVTM and CDR2 ANQGSEA. This CDR3 is built from 14 residues. V was pared by 6 bases and J by 1 base, with 15 bases between.

J is TRBJ2-1 and V is TRBV30; a weak D match, TRBD2 (5 bases). Looked up from germline, CDR1 is GTSNPN and CDR2 is SVGIG (reference sequence). V gave up 0 bases and J gave up 0 bases, with 15 bases separating them. The CDR3 consists of 17 residues. CDR3 nucleotide sequence: TGTGCCTGGAGTGTACGACGCGGGCCCTCCTCCTACAATGAGCAGTTCTTC. Translation: CAWSVRRGPSSYNEQFF.

This sequence joins TRBV12-3 or TRBV12-4 and TRBJ2-1, with D unclear. The CDR3 length is 14 residues. Trimming removed 1 base at V and 5 bases at J, with 9 bases between. As DNA, the CDR3 is TGTGCCAGCAGTTTAGAAGGATATCACAATGAGCAGTTCTTC. This encodes CASSLEGYHNEQFF.

This rearrangement joins TRBV7-9 to TRBJ2-3; D ambiguous. V lost 4 bases to trimming and J lost 5 bases, with 13 bases between them. CDR1 is SEHNR and CDR2 is FQNEAQ in the germline V gene (reference sequence). This CDR3 has 14 residues. The CDR3 protein is CASSSTRVGDTQYF. DNA of the CDR3: TGTGCCAGCAGCTCAACCCGGGTTGGAGATACGCAGTATTTT.

The chain uses TRBV7-8 and TRBJ2-3; 8 bases map to TRBD1. The V segment lost 0 bases and the J segment 6 bases; nucleotides outside the gene matches: 2. Germline lookup yields CDR1 SGHVS and CDR2 FQNEAQ. This CDR3 has 14 amino acids. The CDR3 DNA reads as TGTGCCAGCAGCTTAGCGCAGGGGGCGGATACGCAGTATTTT. Translation: CASSLAQGADTQYF.

The chain recombines TRBV15 with TRBJ2-2; D gene uncertain. The length of the CDR3 is 12 residues. V lost 2 bases to trimming and J lost 4 bases, with 2 bases between them. Germline CDR1 reads LNHNV; CDR2 reads YYDKDF (reference sequence). CDR3 DNA sequence: TGTGCCACCAGCAGATCCACCGGGGAGCTGTTTTTT. This encodes CATSRSTGELFF.

This clonotype occurred a few times. The chain joins TRBV7-9 to TRBJ2-7; D is uncertain. Germline V gene sequence: CDR1 SEHNR, CDR2 FQNEAQ (reference sequence). The germline V and J ends were trimmed by 3 bases and 4 bases, with 10 bases remaining between them. This CDR3 is 13 amino acids long. The CDR3 DNA is TGTGCCAGCAGCTTGTACAGCTCATACGAGCAGTACTTC. Its translation: CASSLYSSYEQYF.

This chain joins TRBV27 and TRBJ2-3; 8 bases match TRBD1. Germline assignment: CDR1 MNHEY and CDR2 SMNVEV (reference sequence). CDR3 size: 16 residues. V dropped 8 bases and J dropped 5; count of bases not matched to a gene: 15. CDR3 amino acids: CASALSDRVGEDTQYF. Written as DNA, the CDR3 is TGTGCCAGCGCTCTCTCGGACAGGGTCGGAGAAGATACGCAGTATTTT.

The chain uses TRBV16 and TRBJ2-1; D uncertain. The germline gives CDR1 KGHSY, CDR2 FQNENV. V was clipped by 3 bases and J by 10 bases, with 10 bases between them. This CDR3 region has 12 residues. In nucleotides, the CDR3 is TGTGCCAGCAGCCAGTTGGGATACGAGCAGTTCTTC. Translating gives CASSQLGYEQFF.

The rearrangement links TRBV25-1 to TRBJ2-5; 9 bases fit TRBD1. The CDR3 consists of 15 residues. V dropped 2 bases and J dropped 2; count of bases not matched to a gene: 3. The germline CDR1 and CDR2 sequences are MGHDK and SYGVNS. CDR3 residues: CASSERTGAQETQYF. CDR3 nucleotides: TGTGCCAGCAGTGAACGGACAGGGGCGCAAGAGACCCAGTACTTC.

The genes are TRBV4-2 and TRBJ2-5; D not certain. The length of the CDR3 is 13 residues. CDR1 and CDR2 from the germline V gene are LGHNA and YNFKEQ. V lost 3 bases to trimming and J lost 5 bases, with 10 bases between them. CDR3 region: CASSQAPEETQYF. In nucleotides, the CDR3 is TGTGCCAGCAGCCAGGCTCCTGAGGAGACCCAGTACTTC.

The chain recombines TRBV4-3 with TRBJ2-1; the D is unclear. This CDR3 comprises 13 residues. The germline gives CDR1 LGHNA, CDR2 YSLEER. V lost 1 base, J lost 8 bases, and 9 bases lay in between. CDR3 sequence reads: CASSQGPGDEQFF. CDR3 DNA: TGCGCCAGCAGCCAAGGACCAGGCGATGAGCAGTTCTTC.

This sequence joins TRBV3-1 and TRBJ2-1; D call uncertain. The CDR3 extends over 17 amino acids. Germline assignment: CDR1 LGHDT and CDR2 YNNKEL (reference sequence). Trimming removed 1 base from V and 7 bases from J, with 20 bases in between. CDR3 in amino acids: CASSQVGSGVLGNEQFF. CDR3 bases: TGTGCCAGCAGCCAAGTTGGATCGGGCGTGTTGGGAAATGAGCAGTTCTTC.

The rearrangement uses TRBV9 and TRBJ2-7; D is perhaps TRBD2 (5 bases). The CDR3 totals 14 residues. CDR1 SGDLS and CDR2 YYNGEE come from the germline V gene. V was trimmed by 1 base and J by 6 bases, leaving 14 bases between them. CDR3 nucleotides: TGTGCCAGCAGCGTAAATCGGGAAGCGGTCGAGCAGTACTTC. Protein: CASSVNREAVEQYF.

This rearrangement joins TRBV7-9 to TRBJ1-1; D unclear. This CDR3 is built from 14 residues. V gave up 5 bases and J gave up 2 bases, with 12 bases separating them. CDR1 and CDR2 from the germline V gene are SEHNR and FQNEAQ (reference sequence). CDR3: CASSPHDSNTEAFF. In DNA form, the CDR3 reads TGTGCCAGCAGCCCACACGACTCAAACACTGAAGCTTTCTTT.

The chain links TRBV27 to TRBJ1-5; TRBD1 aligns across 7 bases. V lost 6 bases and J lost 3; bases outside the gene matches: 5. Per the germline V gene, CDR1 is MNHEY and CDR2 is SMNVEV (reference sequence). CDR3 length: 14 residues. Here the CDR3 DNA reads TGTGCCAGCAGAGGGGGCCTTACCAATCAGCCCCAGCATTTT. This codes for CASRGGLTNQPQHF.

V usage is TRBV7-9 and J usage is TRBJ2-1; D gene unclear. CDR1 and CDR2 (germline): SEHNR, FQNEAQ (reference sequence). Trimming removed 1 base at V and 8 bases at J, with 12 bases between. The CDR3 sequence is 14 residues long. CDR3 DNA sequence: TGTGCCAGCAGCTTAGGACCAAATGACGATGAGCAGTTCTTC. Its translation: CASSLGPNDDEQFF.

The CDR3 nucleotides are TGTGCCAGCACCTCGGGACCAACGGGGGAGCAGTACTTC. The encoded protein is CASTSGPTGEQYF. V and J are TRBV7-9 and TRBJ2-7, with D perhaps given as TRBD1 or TRBD2 (5 bases each). Trimming removed 7 bases at V and 7 bases at J, with 17 bases between. Germline V gene lookup returns CDR1 SEHNR and CDR2 FQNEAQ (reference sequence). CDR3 length: 13 residues.

The chain uses TRBV20-1 and TRBJ2-7; TRBD2 aligns across 7 bases. The CDR3 sequence is 15 residues long. The junction had 11 bases not matched to a gene; V was cut back by 3 bases and J by 3 bases. In germline, CDR1 is DFQATT, CDR2 SNEGSKA (reference sequence). CDR3 sequence reads: CSASAFGGRVYEQYF. The CDR3 nucleotides are TGCAGTGCTAGTGCCTTCGGCGGGAGAGTCTACGAGCAGTACTTC.

The CDR3 DNA sequence: TGTGCCACCAGTGACACGGGGAGCTACGAGCAGTACTTC. It specifies CATSDTGSYEQYF. This sequence joins TRBV24-1 and TRBJ2-7; the D gene is possibly TRBD2 (5 bases). The CDR3 length is 13 residues. The V gene's germline CDR1 is KGHDR and CDR2 SFDVKD. The V and J ends lost 4 bases and 3 bases respectively, with 9 bases between them.

The CDR3 coding sequence is TGTGCCAGCAGCCACCGGGACCCCTACAATGAGCAGTTCTTC. Amino acid sequence: CASSHRDPYNEQFF. The J gene is TRBJ2-1, the V gene TRBV13; TRBD1 or TRBD2 may be the D gene (5 bases each). The germline V gene encodes CDR1 PRHDT and CDR2 FYEKMQ (reference sequence). V shed 5 bases and J shed 2 bases, with 10 bases lying between them. The CDR3 is 14 residues long.